Below are 24 T cell receptor beta chains sequenced from a single sample in a study of blood T cell repertoires in COVID-19. The data were produced by immunoSEQ multiplex PCR, yet TCRdb's version contains in-frame clones alone and is incomplete. The sample has around 68,000 clones; around 86% are singletons. Sequenced sample: peripheral blood. These receptors were obtained from a man between 50 and 59 years old with active COVID-19.

This chain links TRBV6-1 with TRBJ1-1; 7 nucleotides agree with TRBD1. J gave up 2 bases and V 1 base, and 10 bases lay outside the gene matches. The CDR3 totals 17 residues. The V gene's germline CDR1 is MNHNS and CDR2 SASEGT. The CDR3 DNA is TGTGCCAGCAGTGAAGTACCAAGGGGACAGACTAACACTGAAGCTTTCTTT. Its translation is CASSEVPRGQTNTEAFF.

CDR3 nucleotide sequence: TGTGCCAGCAGCGCGACCCTAGAAGGTGGAAACACCATATATTTT. It is translated as CASSATLEGGNTIYF. The V call is TRBV9, the J call TRBJ1-3, with no clear D. V was shortened by 3 bases and J by 3 bases, with 13 bases between the two germline ends. The CDR3 is made up of 15 amino acids. Germline CDR1 reads SGDLS; CDR2 reads YYNGEE.

The chain couples TRBV5-4 to TRBJ1-1, with 10 bases lining up with TRBD1. V lost 4 bases to trimming and J lost 0 bases; unmatched junction nucleotides: 6. CDR1 and CDR2 from the germline V gene are SGHNT and YYREEE (reference sequence). This CDR3 spans 16 amino acids. Here the CDR3 DNA reads TGTGCCAGCAGCGGGACCGGGACAGGGGTGAACACTGAAGCTTTCTTT. Translated: CASSGTGTGVNTEAFF.

The chain uses TRBV6-2 or TRBV6-3 and TRBJ2-3, with TRBD2 matching over 10 bases. V trimming: 5 bases; J trimming: 2 bases; junction bases outside the gene matches: 1. Germline CDR1 reads MNHEY; CDR2 reads SVGEGT. The CDR3 is 14 residues long. CDR3 bases: TGTGCCAGCAGTGGACTAGCGGACACAGATACGCAGTATTTT. This codes for CASSGLADTDTQYF.

The chain uses TRBV29-1 and TRBJ1-4; tentatively, D is TRBD1 (6 bases). CDR3 length equals 15 residues. Trimming left V 3 bases short and J 0 bases short, with 11 bases between. The V gene's germline CDR1 is SQVTM and CDR2 ANQGSEA. The DNA of the CDR3 is TGCAGCGTTGAGGAGCGGACAGCAACTAATGAAAAACTGTTTTTT. This codes for CSVEERTATNEKLFF.

The J gene is TRBJ2-1, the V gene TRBV6-4, with 9 positions matching TRBD1. From germline, CDR1 is MRHNA and CDR2 SNTAGT. V shed 2 bases and J 5 bases; nucleotides not matched to a gene: 7. There are 16 residues in the CDR3. The CDR3 loop is CASSDGGTGTHNEQFF. CDR3 nucleotide sequence: TGTGCCAGCAGTGACGGGGGGACAGGGACTCACAATGAGCAGTTCTTC.

This clone was observed many times. This chain links TRBV20-1 with TRBJ1-2; weak D call: TRBD1 (5 bases). Germline V lookup: CDR1 DFQATT, CDR2 SNEGSKA (reference sequence). The CDR3 has 11 residues. The CDR3 DNA reads as TGCAGCATACAGGCATTCTATGGCTACACCTTC. Amino acids: CSIQAFYGYTF.

This rearrangement joins TRBV10-3 to TRBJ1-2; D is perhaps TRBD1 (5 bases). The V and J ends lost 6 bases and 1 base respectively, with 18 bases between them. Germline lookup yields CDR1 ENHRY and CDR2 SYGVKD. The CDR3 contains 16 residues. Here the CDR3 reads CAIRPRDGTFNYGYTF. DNA of the CDR3: TGTGCCATCAGACCGCGGGACGGGACTTTTAACTATGGCTACACCTTC.

The rearrangement joins TRBV5-1 to TRBJ2-7; perhaps TRBD2 as D (6 bases). CDR3 size: 15 residues. Trimming stripped 7 bases from V and 2 bases from J, with 19 bases between. Germline assignment: CDR1 SGHRS and CDR2 YFSETQ. In DNA, the CDR3 is TGCGCCAGCCAACGAGGAGGGGTCAACCCCTACGAGCAGTACTTC. Translating it yields CASQRGGVNPYEQYF.

This clone was seen once. This chain links TRBV20-1 with TRBJ2-1; 9 nucleotides line up with TRBD2. This CDR3 has 16 amino acids. Losses at the gene ends were 3 bases for V and 6 bases for J; bases not matched to a gene: 12. CDR1 DFQATT and CDR2 SNEGSKA come from the germline V gene (reference sequence). CDR3 DNA: TGCAGTGCTAGTCCCGTGCGGGGGGGCCGGGTCAATGAGCAGTTCTTC. Its protein is CSASPVRGGRVNEQFF.

The chain uses TRBV30 and TRBJ1-5; D remains unclear. There are 14 residues in the CDR3. Trimming stripped 2 bases from V and 2 bases from J, with 10 bases between. Looked up from germline, CDR1 is GTSNPN and CDR2 is SVGIG (reference sequence). The CDR3 region has the DNA TGTGCCTGGAGTTTAGGGAGGCGCAATCAGCCCCAGCATTTT. Translation: CAWSLGRRNQPQHF. The full variable domain, in which reference TRBV30 and TRBJ1-5 provide the parts outside the CDR3, is SQTIHQWPATLVQPVGSPLSLECTVEGTSNPNLYWYRQAAGRGLQLLFYSVGIGQISSEVPQNLSASRPQDRQFILSSKKLLLSDSGFYLCAWSLGRRNQPQHFGDGTRLSIL.

The rearrangement joins TRBV9 to TRBJ2-1; 8 bases map to TRBD2. The CDR3 loop spans 16 amino acids. The V gene end was trimmed by 4 bases and the J gene end by 4 bases; junction bases not matched to a gene: 10. Germline V lookup: CDR1 SGDLS, CDR2 YYNGEE. CDR3 bases: TGTGCCAGCAGCCCCCGTAGCAGCGGGGGATACAATGAGCAGTTCTTC. Translated, it gives CASSPRSSGGYNEQFF. The complete variable domain, with remaining parts taken from reference TRBV9 and TRBJ2-1, reads DSGVTQTPKHLITATGQRVTLRCSPRSGDLSVYWYQQSLDQGLQFLIQYYNGEERAKGNILERFSAQQFPDLHSELNLSSLELGDSALYFCASSPRSSGGYNEQFFGPGTRLTVL.

V is TRBV30 and J is TRBJ2-5; 9 bases agree with TRBD2. The germline gives CDR1 GTSNPN, CDR2 SVGIG (reference sequence). This CDR3 is built from 15 residues. The ends lost 2 bases at V and 3 bases at J; junction bases unmatched: 7. The CDR3 spells CAWSQGGREKETQYF. In nucleotides, the CDR3 is TGTGCCTGGAGTCAAGGCGGGAGGGAGAAAGAGACCCAGTACTTC.

CDR3 protein: CASSRDFDRSSYEQYF. The DNA for the CDR3 is TGTGCCAGCAGCCGTGATTTTGACAGGAGCTCCTACGAGCAGTACTTC. The chain joins TRBV7-2 to TRBJ2-7; tentatively, D is TRBD1 (6 bases). V dropped 5 bases and J dropped 0 bases, with 17 bases sitting between them. Germline V gives CDR1 SGHTA, CDR2 FQGNSA. The CDR3 covers 16 residues. The whole variable domain, filled in from reference TRBV7-2 and TRBJ2-7, reads GAGVSQSPSNKVTEKGKDVELRCDPISGHTALYWYRQSLGQGLEFLIYFQGNSAPDKSGLPSDRFSAERTGGSVSTLTIQRTQQEDSAVYLCASSRDFDRSSYEQYFGPGTRLTVT.

Here the CDR3 reads CASSSHGNGYTF. In DNA form, the CDR3 reads TGTGCCAGCAGCTCTCACGGGAACGGCTACACCTTC. The rearrangement uses TRBV5-6 and TRBJ1-2, with D hard to call. Trimming took 3 bases from V and 8 from J, leaving 11 bases between them. Germline lookup yields CDR1 SGHDT and CDR2 YYEEEE. The CDR3 is made up of 12 amino acids.

This clone was seen only once. V usage is TRBV5-1 and J usage is TRBJ2-7; 11 bases align to TRBD2. The V gene's germline CDR1 is SGHRS and CDR2 YFSETQ. The J segment lost 6 bases and the V segment lost 4 bases, leaving 12 bases of the junction unmatched. This CDR3 has 16 amino acids. CDR3 nucleotide sequence: TGCGCCAGCAGCCACGGACTAGCGGGTGCTTTGGGCGAGCAGTACTTC. Amino acid sequence: CASSHGLAGALGEQYF.

This clone was picked up one time. The rearrangement uses TRBV28 and TRBJ2-3; tentative D call: TRBD1 (7 bases). This CDR3 has 14 amino acids. V was shortened by 8 bases and J by 2 bases, with 14 bases between the two germline ends. The germline V gene encodes CDR1 MDHEN and CDR2 SYDVKM. Written as DNA, the CDR3 is TGTGCCAGCGGCGGGACAGCCTCCACAGATACGCAGTATTTT. It specifies CASGGTASTDTQYF.

V is TRBV6-5 and J is TRBJ2-5; D perhaps matches TRBD2 (5 bases). Per germline, CDR1 MNHEY and CDR2 SVGAGI. V was cut by 7 bases and J by 8 bases, with 14 bases left in between. CDR3 length: 12 amino acids. CDR3 DNA sequence: TGTGCCAGCATAGGGTCGGGGTTAACCCAGTACTTC. This gives the protein CASIGSGLTQYF.

This clone occurred once. The V gene is TRBV7-8, the J gene TRBJ1-2, with TRBD1 as a possible D gene (5 bases). Germline V gene sequence: CDR1 SGHVS, CDR2 FQNEAQ. The CDR3 has 13 residues. The germline V and J ends were trimmed by 2 bases and 4 bases, with 8 bases remaining between them. CDR3 sequence (DNA): TGTGCCAGCAGCTTATCCCAGGGCTATGGCTACACCTTC. Translation: CASSLSQGYGYTF.

In DNA form, the CDR3 reads TGTGCCAGCAGTTTCGGACTTGGGACTGAAGCTTTCTTT. Protein product: CASSFGLGTEAFF. The chain has TRBV12-3 or TRBV12-4 and TRBJ1-1, with D unclear. There are 13 residues in the CDR3. The germline V and J ends were trimmed by 3 bases and 5 bases, with 10 bases remaining between them.

This chain joins TRBV6-5 and TRBJ1-1; D is perhaps TRBD1 (5 bases). CDR1 is MNHEY and CDR2 is SVGAGI in the germline V gene. V lost 4 bases and J lost 9, with 21 bases in between. There are 15 residues in the CDR3. The CDR3 protein is CASSSTDSGERKAFF. The CDR3 DNA sequence: TGTGCCAGCAGTTCGACAGATTCCGGTGAGCGTAAAGCTTTCTTT.

This chain joins TRBV24-1 and TRBJ2-5; 9 nucleotides line up with TRBD2. The germline gives CDR1 KGHDR, CDR2 SFDVKD. CDR3 length equals 20 residues. V was pared by 0 bases and J by 5 bases, with 18 bases of the junction left unmatched. The CDR3 bases are TGTGCCACCAGTGATTTGGAGCGGGAGGCCACCCGGGAGCTCGGGGAGACCCAGTACTTC. Amino acids: CATSDLEREATRELGETQYF.

This clone was recorded a few times. This chain links TRBV5-1 with TRBJ1-6; possible D gene TRBD1, 6 bases. The ends were cut back, 0 bases at V and 10 bases at J, with 14 bases in the middle. The CDR3 is 15 residues long. CDR1 is SGHRS and CDR2 is YFSETQ in the germline V gene. The CDR3 nucleotides read TGCGCCAGCAGCTTGGCGGGGGGCCAAGCATCACCCCTCCACTTT. As protein: CASSLAGGQASPLHF.

The J gene is TRBJ1-1, the V gene TRBV5-1; 7 bases agree with TRBD1. Trimming at V came to 4 bases and at J to 0 bases, leaving 15 bases not matched to a gene. Per the germline V gene, CDR1 is SGHRS and CDR2 is YFSETQ. The CDR3 totals 18 residues. DNA for the CDR3: TGCGCCAGCAGCCGAACGTTAGGGGGCGCGGGCCTGAACACTGAAGCTTTCTTT. Translation gives CASSRTLGGAGLNTEAFF.